The rows below give T cell receptor beta chains drawn from one sample of a study of identical twins. MiXCR, run by TCRdb on the 5' RACE reads, gives a single entry per CDR3 protein. In the table there are 1,800,000 or so distinct CDR3 sequences, about 30% of which are singletons. The sample consisted of cord blood. The receptors originated from a newborn girl in good health. Both conserved end residues are trimmed from each CDR3. The order of the fields is V gene, J gene, CDR3 protein.

V: TRBV5-1; J: TRBJ1-1; CDR3: ASSQPRQGRDLNQAF
V: TRBV5-1; J: TRBJ2-3; CDR3: ASSVQAGADTQY
V: TRBV4-1; J: TRBJ2-5; CDR3: ASTRRTGQKETQY
V: TRBV20-1; J: TRBJ2-1; CDR3: SARFSAYEQF
V: TRBV20-1; J: TRBJ2-1; CDR3: SARDGTSGTQNYNEQF
V: TRBV14; J: TRBJ1-4; CDR3: ASSHFGGKLF
V: TRBV7-9; J: TRBJ2-1; CDR3: ASSRSAGANYNEQF
V: TRBV6-6; J: TRBJ1-2; CDR3: ASSSHRVRGYT
V: TRBV20-1; J: TRBJ2-7; CDR3: SAGTGVYEQY
V: TRBV20-1; J: TRBJ1-5; CDR3: SASTGGKPQH
V: TRBV5-5; J: TRBJ2-3; CDR3: ASSLSKTSGGGDTQY
V: TRBV6-1; J: TRBJ2-7; CDR3: ASTGKFYEQY
V: TRBV24-1; J: TRBJ2-7; CDR3: ATHELTGTGSSYEQY
V: TRBV20-1; J: TRBJ2-5; CDR3: SARDPGTPVETQY
V: TRBV7-2; J: TRBJ1-2; CDR3: ASSLADYGCT
V: TRBV3-1; J: -; CDR3: ASSQGPQETQF
V: TRBV27; J: TRBJ2-7; CDR3: ASSERGSRVHEQY
V: TRBV3-1; J: TRBJ2-3; CDR3: ASSQDGGAPDTQY
V: TRBV6-5; J: TRBJ2-5; CDR3: ASSYSLGLAGEETQY
V: TRBV2; J: TRBJ1-1; CDR3: ASTSGTGIPEAF
V: TRBV5-1; J: TRBJ2-3; CDR3: ASRIESYTDTQY
V: TRBV2; J: TRBJ2-2; CDR3: ASSLDGLAGDTGELF
V: TRBV20-1; J: TRBJ2-1; CDR3: SAYPGTRNEQF
V: TRBV20-1; J: TRBJ2-6; CDR3: SATRAPQVHSGANVLT
V: TRBV6-6; J: TRBJ2-1; CDR3: ASNSPVDPYNEQF
V: TRBV7-2; J: TRBJ2-1; CDR3: ASSLGSTRSSYNEQF
V: TRBV20-1; J: TRBJ1-1; CDR3: SGPPGQGTEAF
V: TRBV20-1; J: TRBJ1-2; CDR3: SARTSCGYT
V: TRBV6-1; J: TRBJ1-2; CDR3: ASSREGQGNYGYT
V: TRBV10-3; J: TRBJ1-3; CDR3: AISDPGYSGNTIY
V: TRBV11-2; J: TRBJ2-1; CDR3: ASSLVMHWGASYNEQF
V: TRBV3-1; J: TRBJ2-1; CDR3: ACSPDRLIYNEQF
V: TRBV6-1; J: TRBJ2-3; CDR3: ASAEDSTDAQY
V: TRBV7-2; J: TRBJ2-4; CDR3: ASSLSQGSNIQY
V: TRBV28; J: TRBJ2-7; CDR3: ASSCPGSYEQY
V: TRBV6-5; J: TRBJ1-2; CDR3: ASSYSRRAGNYGYT
V: TRBV29-1; J: TRBJ2-5; CDR3: SVEGGTSGDGQY
V: TRBV7-2; J: TRBJ2-3; CDR3: ASSLHLGASRVGTQY
V: TRBV20-1; J: TRBJ1-2; CDR3: SARTYKPGNYGYT
V: TRBV7-2; J: TRBJ2-7; CDR3: ASSSQGYAYEQY
V: TRBV21-1; J: -; CDR3: ASSKNTGGEQY
V: TRBV7-2; J: TRBJ2-2; CDR3: ASSFGGKGLMF
V: TRBV9; J: TRBJ2-7; CDR3: ASSVEGTYEQY
V: TRBV20-1; J: TRBJ2-7; CDR3: SASPQGAQLYNEQY
V: TRBV27; J: TRBJ2-7; CDR3: ASRPQGRPYEQY
V: TRBV6-5; J: TRBJ2-7; CDR3: ASSYGAGAIPYEQY
V: TRBV10-3; J: TRBJ1-1; CDR3: AISVEGSTEAF
V: TRBV29-1; J: TRBJ2-7; CDR3: SVGGESYSYEQY